Below are 17 T cell receptor beta chains sequenced from a single sample in a study of T cell clonality in common variable immunodeficiency. Study-wide points: Reportedly, TCR beta sequences from common variable immunodeficiency showed fewer deletions and N-nucleotide insertions.

These receptors have no known antigen. Clones were read by immunoSEQ multiplex PCR, and TCRdb kept only the in-frame ones, dropping some. The table lists 15,000 to 20,000 clones, with no singletons. Sequencing was done on a sample of peripheral blood mononuclear cells. The receptor set was obtained from a human donor with common variable immunodeficiency.

Many counts were recorded for this clone. The CDR3 end falls 3 residues outside the read, so it is completed with the germline J gene. The chain links TRBV5-6 to TRBJ1-4; tentative D call: TRBD1 (6 bases). Germline V lookup: CDR1 SGHDT, CDR2 YYEEEE. The CDR3 consists of 13 residues. The V gene lost 7 bases and the J gene lost 7 bases, with 14 bases spanning the gap. The CDR3 region is CASGGASGEKLFF. Incomplete CDR3 DNA: TGTGCCAGCGGGGGGGCTTCGGGTGAAAAA.

At least ten counts were recorded for this clone. The CDR3 is cut off 3 residues early in the read; its end comes from the germline J gene. The chain carries TRBV29-1 and TRBJ2-7; weak D call: TRBD2 (5 bases). Trimming left V 7 bases short and J 0 bases short, with 16 bases between. Germline CDR1 SQVTM, CDR2 ANQGSEA. This CDR3 spans 14 amino acids. Incomplete CDR3 DNA: TGCAGCGCCTCTAGGCCGGGGAGCTCCTACGAG. Protein: CSASRPGSSYE. The whole CDR3 is CSASRPGSSYEQYF.

Regarding this clone: The CDR3 end is not reached by the read, which stops 3 residues before it; the germline J gene fills it in. The genes are TRBV19 and TRBJ2-5, with D hard to call. CDR1 LNHDA and CDR2 SQIVND come from the germline V gene (reference sequence). The CDR3 extends over 13 amino acids. V lost 5 bases and J lost 4, with 11 bases in between. The chain's CDR3 is CASSPEFTETQYF. The sequenced part of the CDR3 DNA is TGTGCCAGTAGTCCAGAGTTTACAGAGACC.

This clone appeared many times. With the read ending 3 residues before the CDR3 end, the germline J gene is used to fill in that end. This sequence joins TRBV5-4 and TRBJ2-7; possibly TRBD1 for D (6 bases). In germline, CDR1 is SGHNT, CDR2 YYREEE (reference sequence). Trimming took off 0 bases at V and 5 bases at J, with 9 bases between the two ends. CDR3 length equals 13 residues. CDR3 bases read: TGTGCCAGCAGCTTGGTAGAGGGGGACGAG. Its protein product is CASSLVEGDE. The whole CDR3 sequence is CASSLVEGDEQYF.

In its sample, this clone ranks as medium-sized. The read finishes 3 residues shy of the CDR3 end, and the germline J gene is used to complete it. This chain joins TRBV15 and TRBJ1-2; a possible D gene is TRBD1 (5 bases). The germline CDR1 and CDR2 sequences are LNHNV and YYDKDF (reference sequence). CDR3 size: 16 residues. Trimming removed 0 bases from V and 6 bases from J, with 17 bases in between. The CDR3 bases that were read are TGTGCCACCAGCAGAGATAGGGGCGCAAATAGGGATGGC. Amino acid sequence: CATSRDRGANRDG. The full CDR3 protein is CATSRDRGANRDGYTF.

Details on this clone: Read sequence stops 3 residues before the CDR3 end, and the germline J gene provides the missing end. The V gene is TRBV7-3, the J gene TRBJ2-3, with TRBD2 identical over 14 bases. Germline assignment: CDR1 SGHTA and CDR2 FQGTGA. Trimming took 4 bases from V and 2 from J; bases not matched to a gene: 8. The CDR3 length is 18 residues. This chain's CDR3 is CASSSNGTSGGTTDTQYF. CDR3 DNA, as far as it was read: TGTGCCAGCAGCTCAAACGGGACTAGCGGGGGAACCACAGATACG.

This clone was recorded a few times. The part of the CDR3 DNA that was read is TGTGCCAGAGGGGGCCATTACTCACCACACACAGATACG. Translated, it gives CARGGHYSPHTDT. The entire CDR3 protein reads CARGGHYSPHTDTQYF. The chain carries TRBV19 and TRBJ2-3; 7 nucleotides match TRBD1. Sequencing ends 3 residues short of the CDR3 end; the germline J gene provides the rest. This CDR3 is built from 16 residues. With 9 bases clipped from V and 2 bases from J, the junction kept 14 bases outside the gene matches. Germline V gene sequence: CDR1 LNHDA, CDR2 SQIVND (reference sequence).

This clone showed up just a few times. The observed sequence ends 3 residues before the CDR3 terminus, with the missing tail filled in from the germline J gene. The J gene is TRBJ1-3, the V gene TRBV19; 7 bases map to TRBD1. This CDR3 contains 17 residues. V was pared by 6 bases and J by 2 bases, with 13 bases of the junction left unmatched. In germline, CDR1 is LNHDA, CDR2 SQIVND (reference sequence). CDR3 in amino acids: CASSRRGTDLAGNTIYF. CDR3 bases read: TGTGCCAGTAGCCGACGTGGGACAGACCTAGCTGGAAACACC.

For this clone: The CDR3 is cut off 3 residues early in the read; its end comes from the germline J gene. The chain is built from TRBV2 and TRBJ1-6; TRBD1 might be the D (5 bases). Trimming removed 3 bases from V and 7 bases from J, with 10 bases in between. This CDR3 contains 14 residues. Germline CDR1 SNHLY, CDR2 FYNNEI. The CDR3 region is CASSETGVNSPLHF. CDR3 bases read: TGTGCCAGCAGTGAGACGGGGGTAAATTCACCC. Using reference TRBV2 and TRBJ1-6 for the parts outside the CDR3, the full variable domain is EPEVTQTPSHQVTQMGQEVILRCVPISNHLYFYWYRQILGQKVEFLVSFYNNEISEKSEIFDDQFSVERPDGSNFTLKIRSTKLEDSAMYFCASSETGVNSPLHFGNGTRLTVT.

This clone was observed a handful of times. The read falls 3 residues short of the CDR3 end, and the missing part is taken from the germline J gene. Other DNA variants within this sample encode the same CDR3. The chain has TRBV7-2 and TRBJ2-1, with D maybe TRBD1 (5 bases). The length of the CDR3 is 13 residues. Deletions cut 6 bases from V and 5 bases from J, with 11 bases between. Per germline, CDR1 SGHTA and CDR2 FQGNSA. The sequenced CDR3 bases are TGTGCCAGCAGTTCGCGCAGGGACAATGAG. Protein sequence: CASSSRRDNE. The CDR3 as a whole reads CASSSRRDNEQFF.

CDR3 sequence: CASRTGWGTNTGELFF. CDR3 bases read: TGTGCCAGTAGAACGGGGTGGGGAACCAACACCGGGGAG. This chain uses TRBV19 with TRBJ2-2; D is perhaps TRBD2 (5 bases). The sequence runs out 3 residues before the end of the CDR3; the remainder is reconstructed from the germline J gene. The V gene's germline CDR1 is LNHDA and CDR2 SQIVND (reference sequence). Trimming pared 6 bases from V and 2 bases from J, leaving 16 bases between. The CDR3 consists of 16 residues.

This clone appeared many times. The read ends 3 residues before the CDR3 terminus; that terminus is restored from the germline J gene. This rearrangement joins TRBV19 to TRBJ2-5; TRBD2 might be the D (6 bases). Trimming stripped 5 bases from V and 1 base from J, with 14 bases between. This CDR3 has 15 residues. The germline CDR1 and CDR2 sequences are LNHDA and SQIVND (reference sequence). Partial CDR3 DNA: TGTGCCAGTAGTTTTGGGGCGGGGTCCCAAGAGACC. It yields the protein CASSFGAGSQET. The full CDR3 sequence reads CASSFGAGSQETQYF.

Many counts were recorded for this clone. The read halts 3 residues ahead of the CDR3 end, with the missing end drawn from the germline J gene. The chain combines TRBV30 with TRBJ2-7; 9 bases line up with TRBD1. V shed 1 base, J shed 1 base, and the junction held 5 bases outside the gene matches. CDR1 is GTSNPN and CDR2 is SVGIG in the germline V gene (reference sequence). This CDR3 is 15 amino acids long. CDR3 sequence reads: CAWSGGQGLSYEQYF. CDR3 bases read: TGTGCCTGGAGTGGCGGACAGGGGCTATCCTACGAG.

There are many counts of this clone. At one end, the junction sequence differs from germline, possibly due to a read error. The read terminates 3 residues before the CDR3 end, so the remaining end is supplied by the germline J gene. V is TRBV7-7 and J is TRBJ2-5, with a tentative D call TRBD1 (6 bases). The CDR3 totals 15 residues. The germline CDR1 and CDR2 sequences are SSHAT and FNYEAQ (reference sequence). CDR3 DNA (partial): TGTGCTAGCAGCTTAGGGCCCGACAGGCAAGAGACC. This translates into CASSLGPDRQET. The entire CDR3 is CASSLGPDRQETQYF.

This clone was detected ten times or more. CDR3 region: CASSPGTWGGQETQYF. The DNA read from the CDR3 is TGTGCCAGCAGCCCCGGGACTTGGGGGGGACAAGAGACC. V gene TRBV14 combines with J gene TRBJ2-5; 7 bases align to TRBD2. The read ends 3 residues shy of where the CDR3 ends; the end is completed using the germline J gene. Germline CDR1 and CDR2: SGHDN and FVKESK. V shed 4 bases, J shed 2 bases, and the junction held 10 bases outside the gene matches. The CDR3 spans 16 residues.

In its sample, this clone was seen many times. The read ends 3 residues shy of where the CDR3 ends; the end is completed using the germline J gene. The V gene is TRBV19, the J gene TRBJ2-7, with 7 bases aligning to TRBD1. The germline CDR1 and CDR2 sequences are LNHDA and SQIVND (reference sequence). J lost 1 base, V lost 5 bases, and 8 bases had no gene match. This CDR3 spans 15 amino acids. The covered CDR3 bases are TGTGCCAGTAGTTCAGGGGGTAGAGTTTCCTACGAG. Translating it yields CASSSGGRVSYE. The CDR3 reads in full as CASSSGGRVSYEQYF. Full variable domain (outside the CDR3, taken from reference TRBV19 and TRBJ2-7): DGGITQSPKYLFRKEGQNVTLSCEQNLNHDAMYWYRQDPGQGLRLIYYSQIVNDFQKGDIAEGYSVSREKKESFPLTVTSAQKNPTAFYLCASSSGGRVSYEQYFGPGTRLTVT.

This clone turned up a few times. The read terminates 3 residues ahead of where the CDR3 ends, so the germline J gene completes it. The chain employs TRBV6-2 or TRBV6-3 and TRBJ1-5, with D unresolved. This CDR3 is 14 amino acids long. In germline, CDR1 is MNHEY, CDR2 SVGEGT. Trimming stripped 6 bases from V and 6 bases from J, with 15 bases between. CDR3 DNA, as far as it was read: TGTGCCAGCAGCCTTGACCGGGTGGCTCAGCCC. Encoded protein: CASSLDRVAQP. The full CDR3 protein reads CASSLDRVAQPQHF.